The 2 T cell receptor beta chains below were found in one sample sequenced in a study of T cell changes during pregnancy in multiple sclerosis. Clones were sequenced by immunoSEQ multiplex PCR, and TCRdb holds only the in-frame ones, with some missing. The table records about 24,000 clones, more than 75% of them present only once. Material: CD4+ T cells from peripheral blood mononuclear cells, obtained in the second trimester of pregnancy. These receptor sequences come from a female donor in good health, enrolled as a control in a pregnancy study.

This clone was seen just once. The gene calls are TRBV5-1 and TRBJ1-4, with D tentatively TRBD1 (5 bases). The CDR3 is 16 residues long. Trimming cost V 2 bases and J 0 bases, with 11 bases left between them. Germline CDR1 is SGHRS and CDR2 is YFSETQ. CDR3 loop: CASSFDSTPTNEKLFF. Here the CDR3 DNA reads TGCGCCAGCAGCTTCGACAGCACACCAACTAATGAAAAACTGTTTTTT.

The rearrangement joins TRBV7-2 to TRBJ1-1; TRBD1 aligns across 7 bases. CDR1 and CDR2 (germline): SGHTA, FQGNSA. V shed 2 bases and J 1 base; nucleotides not matched to a gene: 7. The CDR3 extends over 16 amino acids. CDR3 bases: TGTGCCAGCAGCTTAAGTAGACAGGGCTGGAACACTGAAGCTTTCTTT. It specifies CASSLSRQGWNTEAFF.